What follows are 17 T cell receptor beta chains derived from one specimen sequenced in a study of cytotoxic CD8 clonotypes in ibrutinib-treated CLL. Generated by immunoSEQ multiplex PCR, the TCRdb table keeps only in-frame clones and is missing some. Of around 330,000 clones in the sample, 67% were seen once. This sample comprised PBMCs, obtained after 36 months of ibrutinib treatment. These receptors came from a human donor with chronic lymphocytic leukemia.

The chain combines TRBV9 with TRBJ1-5; no reliable D call. V lost 2 bases to trimming and J lost 4 bases, with 13 bases between them. CDR1 and CDR2 from the germline V gene are SGDLS and YYNGEE. The CDR3 totals 15 residues. Here the CDR3 reads CASSVTGDLNQPQHF. Here the CDR3 DNA reads TGTGCCAGCAGCGTCACCGGGGATCTTAATCAGCCCCAGCATTTT.

This clone was detected once. CDR3: CASSLIPGRTSGANVLTF. The DNA for the CDR3 is TGTGCCAGCAGTCTTATTCCCGGGCGAACCTCTGGGGCCAACGTCCTGACTTTC. The rearrangement joins TRBV27 to TRBJ2-6; D is unclear. The germline V gene encodes CDR1 MNHEY and CDR2 SMNVEV (reference sequence). Deletions cut 5 bases from V and 0 bases from J, with 17 bases between. This CDR3 comprises 18 residues.

V and J are TRBV27 and TRBJ1-4, with TRBD1 matching 7 bases. CDR1 MNHEY and CDR2 SMNVEV come from the germline V gene (reference sequence). J gave up 8 bases and V 0 bases, and 6 bases lay outside the gene matches. The CDR3 extends over 15 amino acids. CDR3 nucleotide sequence: TGTGCCAGCAGTTTATCCAGGGGGAGAATGGAAAAACTGTTTTTT. Its protein product is CASSLSRGRMEKLFF.

This chain links TRBV9 with TRBJ1-4; D unclear. V lost 4 bases and J 2 bases, leaving 6 bases between the germline ends. Germline CDR1 reads SGDLS; CDR2 reads YYNGEE. This CDR3 is 13 amino acids long. The CDR3 here is CASSPPTNEKLFF. The DNA for the CDR3 is TGTGCCAGCAGCCCCCCTACTAATGAAAAACTGTTTTTT.

This rearrangement joins TRBV27 to TRBJ2-7, with 7 bases matching TRBD1. Trimming removed 4 bases from V and 0 bases from J; junction bases left unmatched: 9. CDR1 MNHEY and CDR2 SMNVEV come from the germline V gene (reference sequence). The CDR3 extends over 16 amino acids. The chain's CDR3 is CASSSIKTGNSYEQYF. The CDR3 bases are TGTGCCAGCAGTTCGATAAAGACAGGGAACTCCTACGAGCAGTACTTC.

The chain recombines TRBV2 with TRBJ2-5; TRBD2 aligns across 11 bases. The CDR3 has 14 residues. J was trimmed by 6 bases and V by 6 bases; bases with no gene match: 6. The germline V gene encodes CDR1 SNHLY and CDR2 FYNNEI. CDR3 nucleotide sequence: TGTGCCAGCAGCCCACTAGCGGGAGTACAGACCCAGTACTTC. Protein: CASSPLAGVQTQYF. The whole variable domain, remainder taken from reference TRBV2 and TRBJ2-5, is EPEVTQTPSHQVTQMGQEVILRCVPISNHLYFYWYRQILGQKVEFLVSFYNNEISEKSEIFDDQFSVERPDGSNFTLKIRSTKLEDSAMYFCASSPLAGVQTQYFGPGTRLLVL.

This chain links TRBV10-2 with TRBJ2-7; no reliable D call. This CDR3 contains 13 residues. Germline CDR1 is WSHSY and CDR2 is SAAADI. V dropped 6 bases and J dropped 2 bases, with 11 bases sitting between them. Here the CDR3 DNA reads TGCGCCAGCAGGGAACCACCCACCTACGAGCAGTACTTC. Translation: CASREPPTYEQYF.

The V gene is TRBV27, the J gene TRBJ2-5, with TRBD1 as a possible D gene (6 bases). Near its end, the DNA agrees better with TRBJ2-7, so the J call may be wrong. From germline, CDR1 is MNHEY and CDR2 SMNVEV (reference sequence). The CDR3 spans 14 residues. The CDR3 is CASRIQGSGYEQYF. The CDR3 DNA reads TGTGCCAGCAGGATACAGGGAAGTGGCTACGAGCAGTACTTC.

This clone has more than one count but fewer than ten. Other nucleotide sequences from this sample produce the same CDR3. V gene TRBV5-1 combines with J gene TRBJ2-7, with D hard to call. The CDR3 is 12 amino acids. Germline V gene sequence: CDR1 SGHRS, CDR2 YFSETQ. V lost 0 bases and J lost 3, with 4 bases in between. CDR3 residues: CASSLDFYEQYF. The DNA for the CDR3 is TGCGCCAGCAGCTTGGATTTCTACGAGCAGTACTTC.

V is TRBV7-6 and J is TRBJ2-7; D remains ambiguous. The CDR3 is 13 residues long. Germline loops: CDR1 SGHVS, CDR2 FNYEAQ. Deletions cut 3 bases from V and 1 base from J, with 7 bases between. The DNA of the CDR3 is TGTGCCAGCAGCTTTGGGCGGTCCTACGAGCAGTACTTC. Its translation is CASSFGRSYEQYF.

This clone was observed a handful of times. The V gene is TRBV27, the J gene TRBJ2-2; D is ambiguous. V shed 6 bases and J shed 0 bases, with 14 bases lying between them. The CDR3 has 16 residues. Germline V gene data show CDR1 as MNHEY and CDR2 as SMNVEV (reference sequence). The CDR3 is CASRMNRSPNTGELFF. The CDR3, as DNA: TGTGCCAGCAGAATGAACCGTTCGCCGAACACCGGGGAGCTGTTTTTT.

The chain couples TRBV29-1 to TRBJ2-1; unclear D gene. Trimming left V 5 bases short and J 2 bases short, with 7 bases between. Germline loops: CDR1 SQVTM, CDR2 ANQGSEA. The CDR3 is 12 amino acids. In DNA, the CDR3 is TGCAGCGTTTCGAGCGCCTACAATGAGCAGTTCTTC. Its translation is CSVSSAYNEQFF.

This rearrangement joins TRBV9 to TRBJ1-4, with no clear D. CDR3 length: 15 residues. Germline assignment: CDR1 SGDLS and CDR2 YYNGEE. Trimming took off 0 bases at V and 8 bases at J, with 14 bases between the two ends. The CDR3 region is CASSVAAARGEKLFF. CDR3 nucleotide sequence: TGTGCCAGCAGCGTAGCGGCAGCCCGTGGCGAAAAACTGTTTTTT.

This chain uses TRBV21-1 with TRBJ2-1; TRBD2 is the table's D call and was not checked against the DNA. TRBV21-1 corresponds to a pseudogene. CDR3 length: 19 residues. CDR3 amino acids: CASSKDPTVRLAGINEQFF. The CDR3 DNA is TGTGCCAGCAGCAAAGACCCAACGGTAAGACTAGCGGGGATCAATGAGCAGTTCTTC.

This clone appeared once. Possible read error: a much larger clone is one base away. V gene TRBV5-6 combines with J gene TRBJ2-7; no definite D call. The CDR3 consists of 12 residues. V shed 0 bases and J shed 6 bases, with 7 bases lying between them. Germline V lookup: CDR1 SGHDT, CDR2 YYEEEE. Here the CDR3 reads CASSLGTSEQYF. CDR3 coding DNA: TGTGCCAGCAGCTTGGGGACGAGCGAGCAGTACTTC.

The J gene is TRBJ2-2, the V gene TRBV6-6; 8 bases match TRBD1. Germline trimming cut 7 bases from V and 6 bases from J; bases unmatched to any gene: 10. Germline V gene sequence: CDR1 MNHNY, CDR2 SVGAGI (reference sequence). This CDR3 has 15 residues. The DNA of the CDR3 is TGTGCCAGCACACGACAGGGGATCGAATCCGGGGAGCTGTTTTTT. Translating it yields CASTRQGIESGELFF.

The chain combines TRBV10-1 with TRBJ2-3, with D maybe TRBD2 (6 bases). Germline-derived CDR1 and CDR2 are WNHNN and SYGVQD (reference sequence). V lost 6 bases, J lost 9 bases, and 16 bases lay in between. This CDR3 contains 13 residues. The CDR3 bases are TGCGCCAGCAGCGAGACTAGGGGCGGGACGCAGTATTTT. Its translation: CASSETRGGTQYF.